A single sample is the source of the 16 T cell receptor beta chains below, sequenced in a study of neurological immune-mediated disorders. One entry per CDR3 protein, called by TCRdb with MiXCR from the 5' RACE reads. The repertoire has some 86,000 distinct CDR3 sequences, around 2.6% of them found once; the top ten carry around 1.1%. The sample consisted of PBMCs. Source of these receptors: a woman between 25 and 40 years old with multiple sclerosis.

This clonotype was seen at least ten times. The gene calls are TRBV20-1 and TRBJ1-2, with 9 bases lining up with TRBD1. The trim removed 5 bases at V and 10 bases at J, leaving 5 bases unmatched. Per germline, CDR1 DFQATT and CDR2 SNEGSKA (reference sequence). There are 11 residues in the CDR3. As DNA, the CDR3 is TGCAGTGCTCCCGGACAGGGGACCTACACCTTC. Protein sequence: CSAPGQGTYTF.

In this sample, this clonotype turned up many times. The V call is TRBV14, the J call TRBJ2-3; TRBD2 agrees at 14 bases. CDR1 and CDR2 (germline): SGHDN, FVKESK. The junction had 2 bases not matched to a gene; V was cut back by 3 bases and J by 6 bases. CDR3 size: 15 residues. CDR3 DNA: TGTGCCAGCAGCCAGGGACTAGCGGGAGTGGATACGCAGTATTTT. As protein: CASSQGLAGVDTQYF. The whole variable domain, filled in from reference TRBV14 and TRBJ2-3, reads EAGVTQFPSHSVIEKGQTVTLRCDPISGHDNLYWYRRVMGKEIKFLLHFVKESKQDESGMPNNRFLAERTGGTYSTLKVQPAELEDSGVYFCASSQGLAGVDTQYFGPGTRLTVL.

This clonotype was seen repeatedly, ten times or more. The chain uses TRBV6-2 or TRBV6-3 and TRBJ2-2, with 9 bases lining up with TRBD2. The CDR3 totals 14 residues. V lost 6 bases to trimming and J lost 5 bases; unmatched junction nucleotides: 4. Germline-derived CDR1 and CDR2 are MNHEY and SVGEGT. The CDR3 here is CASRKREVTGELFF. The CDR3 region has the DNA TGTGCCAGCAGGAAGCGGGAGGTAACCGGGGAGCTGTTTTTT.

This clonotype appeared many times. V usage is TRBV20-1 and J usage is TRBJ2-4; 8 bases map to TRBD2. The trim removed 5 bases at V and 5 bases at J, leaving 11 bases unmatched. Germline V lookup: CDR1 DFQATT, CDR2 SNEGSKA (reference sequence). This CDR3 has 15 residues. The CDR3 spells CSAPHPGTRENIQYF. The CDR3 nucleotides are TGCAGTGCTCCCCACCCCGGGACTAGGGAAAACATTCAGTACTTC.

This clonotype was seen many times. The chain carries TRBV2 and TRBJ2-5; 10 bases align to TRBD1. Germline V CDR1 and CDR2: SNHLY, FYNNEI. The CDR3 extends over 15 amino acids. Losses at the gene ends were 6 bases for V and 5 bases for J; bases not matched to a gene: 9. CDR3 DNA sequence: TGTGCCAGCAGGGTTCGACAGGGGGCGCGGGAGACCCAGTACTTC. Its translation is CASRVRQGARETQYF. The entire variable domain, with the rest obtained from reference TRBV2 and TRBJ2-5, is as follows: EPEVTQTPSHQVTQMGQEVILRCVPISNHLYFYWYRQILGQKVEFLVSFYNNEISEKSEIFDDQFSVERPDGSNFTLKIRSTKLEDSAMYFCASRVRQGARETQYFGPGTRLLVL.

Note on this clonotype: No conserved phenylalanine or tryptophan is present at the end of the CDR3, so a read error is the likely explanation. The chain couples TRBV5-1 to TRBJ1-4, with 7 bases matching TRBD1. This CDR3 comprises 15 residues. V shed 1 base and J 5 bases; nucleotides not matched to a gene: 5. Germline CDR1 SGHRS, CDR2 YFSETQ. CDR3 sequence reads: CASSLLTGSNEKLFI. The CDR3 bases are TGCGCCAGCAGCTTGCTGACAGGGTCAAATGAAAAACTGTTTATT.

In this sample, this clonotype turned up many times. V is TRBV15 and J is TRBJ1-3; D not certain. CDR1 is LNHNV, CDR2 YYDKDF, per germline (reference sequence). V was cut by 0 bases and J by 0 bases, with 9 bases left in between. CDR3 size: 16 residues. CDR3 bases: TGTGCCACCAGCAGAGATGTCCCGTACTCTGGAAACACCATATATTTT. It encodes CATSRDVPYSGNTIYF.

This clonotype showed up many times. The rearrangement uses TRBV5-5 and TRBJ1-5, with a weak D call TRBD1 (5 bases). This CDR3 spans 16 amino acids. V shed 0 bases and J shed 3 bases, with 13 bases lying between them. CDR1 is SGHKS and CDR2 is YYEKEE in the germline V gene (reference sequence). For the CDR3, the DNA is TGTGCCAGCAGCTTGGAGAGTGGGGGAGCCAATCAGCCCCAGCATTTT. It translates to CASSLESGGANQPQHF.

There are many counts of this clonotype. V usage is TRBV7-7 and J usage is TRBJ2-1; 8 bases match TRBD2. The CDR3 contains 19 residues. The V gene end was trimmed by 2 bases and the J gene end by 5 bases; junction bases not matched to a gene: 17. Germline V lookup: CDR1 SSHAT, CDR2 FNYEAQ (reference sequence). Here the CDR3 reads CASSLLPFGGIGGDNEQFF. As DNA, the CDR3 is TGTGCCAGCAGCTTATTGCCGTTCGGCGGGATCGGGGGGGACAATGAGCAGTTCTTC.

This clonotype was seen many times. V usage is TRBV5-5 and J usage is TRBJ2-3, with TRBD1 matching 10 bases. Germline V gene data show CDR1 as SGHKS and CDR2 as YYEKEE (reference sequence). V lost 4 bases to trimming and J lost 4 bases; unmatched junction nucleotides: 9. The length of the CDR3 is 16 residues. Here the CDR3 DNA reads TGTGCCAGCAGCCCGGGACAGGGGAATTGGGCAGATACGCAGTATTTT. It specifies CASSPGQGNWADTQYF. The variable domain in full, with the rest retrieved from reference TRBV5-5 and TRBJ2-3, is DAGVTQSPTHLIKTRGQQVTLRCSPISGHKSVSWYQQVLGQGPQFIFQYYEKEERGRGNFPDRFSARQFPNYSSELNVNALLLGDSALYLCASSPGQGNWADTQYFGPGTRLTVL.

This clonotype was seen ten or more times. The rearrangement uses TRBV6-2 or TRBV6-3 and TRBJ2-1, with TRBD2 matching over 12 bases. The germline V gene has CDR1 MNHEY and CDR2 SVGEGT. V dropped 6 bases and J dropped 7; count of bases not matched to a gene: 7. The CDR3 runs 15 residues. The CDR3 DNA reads TGTGCCAGCAGCCAGACTAGCGGGAGAGTTAATGAGCAGTTCTTC. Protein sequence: CASSQTSGRVNEQFF.

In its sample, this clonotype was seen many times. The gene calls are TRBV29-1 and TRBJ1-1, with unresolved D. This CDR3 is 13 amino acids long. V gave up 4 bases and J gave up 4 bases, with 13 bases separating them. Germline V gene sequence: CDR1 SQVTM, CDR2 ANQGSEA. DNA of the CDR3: TGCAGCGTTGTTCAGGAAGCCGGCACTGAAGCTTTCTTT. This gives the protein CSVVQEAGTEAFF.

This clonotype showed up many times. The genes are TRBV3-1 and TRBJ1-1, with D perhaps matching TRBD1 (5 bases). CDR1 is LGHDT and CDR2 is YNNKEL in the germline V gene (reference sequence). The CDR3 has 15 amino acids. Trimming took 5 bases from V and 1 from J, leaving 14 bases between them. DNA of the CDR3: TGTGCCAGCAGCACGACAGTTCAACAGAACACTGAAGCTTTCTTT. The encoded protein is CASSTTVQQNTEAFF.

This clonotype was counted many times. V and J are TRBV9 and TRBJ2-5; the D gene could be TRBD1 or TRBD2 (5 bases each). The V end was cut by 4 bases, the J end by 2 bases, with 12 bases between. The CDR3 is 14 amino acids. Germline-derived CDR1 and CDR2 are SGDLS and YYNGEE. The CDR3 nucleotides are TGTGCCAGCAGCCCCCTTGAGGGGCAAGAGACCCAGTACTTC. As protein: CASSPLEGQETQYF.

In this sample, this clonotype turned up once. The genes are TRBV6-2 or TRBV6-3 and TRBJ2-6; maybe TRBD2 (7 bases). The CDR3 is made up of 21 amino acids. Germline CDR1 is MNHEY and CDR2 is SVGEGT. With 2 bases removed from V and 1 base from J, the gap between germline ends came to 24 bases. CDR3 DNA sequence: TGTGCCAGCAGTTACCCCACCTCCGCCGGACTAGGGGGGTCTGGGGCCAACGTCCTGACTTTC. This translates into CASSYPTSAGLGGSGANVLTF.

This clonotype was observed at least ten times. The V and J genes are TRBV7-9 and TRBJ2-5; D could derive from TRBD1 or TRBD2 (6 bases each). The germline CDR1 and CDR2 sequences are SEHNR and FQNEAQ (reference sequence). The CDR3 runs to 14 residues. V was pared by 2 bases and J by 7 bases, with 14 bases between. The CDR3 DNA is TGTGCCAGCAGCTTAACGCGAGGGGGAGGGACCCAGTACTTC. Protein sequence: CASSLTRGGGTQYF. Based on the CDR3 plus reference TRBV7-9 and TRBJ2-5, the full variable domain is DTGVSQNPRHKITKRGQNVTFRCDPISEHNRLYWYRQTLGQGPEFLTYFQNEAQLEKSRLLSDRFSAERPKGSFSTLEIQRTEQGDSAMYLCASSLTRGGGTQYFGPGTRLLVL.